A selection of T cell receptor beta chains follows, all from one sample in a study of OX40 agonist ivuxolimab in advanced cancers. Sequenced by immunoSEQ multiplex PCR; TCRdb stores in-frame clones only, minus some. Here the sample spans some 100,000 clones, around 80% being singletons. The sample was CD4+ or CD8+ T cells sorted from blood, taken in a trial of the OX40 agonist ivuxolimab. The receptors originated from an adult with an advanced solid tumor such as melanoma, head and neck, liver or kidney cancer. Each CDR3 is given with its conserved first and last residue. D genes are given only for firm matches. The size of a clone is reported for some rows only, either as once, few or many, or as a class for expanded clones.

TRBD2,TRBV11-1,TRBJ2-7,few,TGTGCCAGCAGCTCGCGGACTAGCGGGGGACCTACGAGCCAGTACTTC,CASSSRTSGGPTSQYF
TRBD2,TRBV4-1,TRBJ2-2,few,TGCGCCAGCAGCCAAGCGGGGGGGCCGACCGGGGAGCTGTTTTTT,CASSQAGGPTGELFF
TRBD2,TRBV7-6,TRBJ2-3,-,TGTGCCAGCAGCTTATTAGTGGCGGGAGCTGCAGATACGCAGTATTTT,CASSLLVAGAADTQYF
TRBD2,TRBV5-4,TRBJ2-5,-,TGTGCCAGCAGCTTGGCTAGCGGGGGGGCTCGTCAGGAGACCCAGTACTTC,CASSLASGGARQETQYF
-,TRBV6-5,TRBJ1-3,few,TGTGCCAGCACTCCCATGGGTGGTGGAAACACCATATATTTT,CASTPMGGGNTIYF
-,TRBV19,TRBJ1-4,-,TGTGCCACCAACACGAACCTTAATGAAAAACTGTTTTTT,CATNTNLNEKLFF
-,TRBV6-5,TRBJ2-3,-,TGTGCCAGCAGCCCCGGGGGTACATTGCAGTATTTT,CASSPGGTLQYF
-,TRBV4-1,TRBJ2-3,-,TGCGCCAGCAGCCAAGATCGTGAGGGGGGGGGCACAGATACGCAGTATTTT,CASSQDREGGGTDTQYF
-,TRBV2,TRBJ1-1,-,TGTGCCAGCAGTGTAGTTTGGGCAGGCGCTGAAGCTTTCTTT,CASSVVWAGAEAFF
-,TRBV11-1,TRBJ1-4,-,TGTGCCAGCAGCTCGTGGACCTTTCTTAATGAAAAACTGTTTTTT,CASSSWTFLNEKLFF
-,TRBV7-2,TRBJ1-4,-,TGTGCCAGCGGACGGAATAATGAAAAACTGTTTTTT,CASGRNNEKLFF
-,TRBV7-2,TRBJ1-5,-,TGTGCCAGCAGCGAGGGTAATCAGCCCCAGCATTTT,CASSEGNQPQHF
TRBD2,TRBV23-1,TRBJ2-3,-,TGCGCCAGCAGTCAATCGGCGCGTACCCCTGCTAGCGGGGGGGTGACAGATACGCAGTATTTT,CASSQSARTPASGGVTDTQYF
TRBD2,TRBV5-1,TRBJ2-1,few,TGCGCCAGCAGGGTGACTAGCGGGGTATACAATGAGCAGTTCTTC,CASRVTSGVYNEQFF
-,TRBV6-5,TRBJ2-3,-,TGTGCCAGCAGTTACTCGAAGGGTAGCGGCACAGATACGCAGTATTTT,CASSYSKGSGTDTQYF
-,TRBV5-1,TRBJ1-2,-,TGCGCCAGCAGCAGGGGGGGCGGTAACTATGGCTACACCTTC,CASSRGGGNYGYTF
TRBD1,TRBV19,TRBJ1-2,-,TGTGCCAGTAGTCCCGGACAGGGGGCGATCAACTATGGCTACACCTTC,CASSPGQGAINYGYTF
-,TRBV7-2,TRBJ1-4,-,TGTGCCAGCAGCTTAGGGTTTCGAGTAACCGAAAAACTGTTTTTT,CASSLGFRVTEKLFF
-,TRBV5-5,TRBJ2-7,-,TGTGCCAGCAGCTCCGGACAGTCGTACGAGCAGTACTTC,CASSSGQSYEQYF
TRBD2,TRBV9,TRBJ2-5,once,TGTGCCAGCAGCGTAGGGGGTAGCGGGGGATCCGTATTAGAGCAGTACTTC,CASSVGGSGGSVLEQYF
TRBD2,TRBV18,TRBJ2-1,-,TGTGCCAGCTCCCACGGGGGGGCGGCCCCCAATGAGCAGTTCTTC,CASSHGGAAPNEQFF
TRBD1,TRBV30,TRBJ2-2,-,TGTGCCTGGAGTCGGGAGACAGGGGGCCCCGGGGAGCTGTTTTTT,CAWSRETGGPGELFF
TRBD1,TRBV6-5,TRBJ2-7,few,TGTGCCAGCAGGCCTAACTACAGGGGAGAATACTTC,CASRPNYRGEYF
TRBD1,TRBV7-3,TRBJ2-7,-,TGTGCCAGCAGCTGGGGGACAGGTCCTGCCTACGAGCAGTACTTC,CASSWGTGPAYEQYF
TRBD2,TRBV9,TRBJ2-3,-,TGTGCCAGCAGCGTTCGTAGGACTAGCGGGGTGGATACGCAGTATTTT,CASSVRRTSGVDTQYF
-,TRBV5-1,TRBJ2-7,-,TGCGCCAGCAGCCGCAACTTTGGTCCCTACGAGCAGTACTTC,CASSRNFGPYEQYF
-,TRBV29-1,TRBJ1-1,-,TGCAGCGTTGAACTGTCGCAGGGTGTAGCTGAAGCTTTCTTT,CSVELSQGVAEAFF